This T cell receptor beta chain was identified during a study of blood T cells in healthy people across ages. There were healthy Caucasian individuals from Russia, aged roughly 6 to 90, serving as donors. Roughly 10 milliliters was the volume of peripheral blood drawn from each donor. Using a J-beta primer mix together with a sample-barcoded 5' primer, a second PCR was run for roughly 6 to 11 cycles. All cDNA molecules were each tagged by a template-switch adaptor with 12 random nucleotides. TCRdb reprocessed the 5' RACE reads via MiXCR and lists one record per CDR3 protein. The sample includes some 880,000 distinct CDR3 sequences, under 40% of them seen just once. The germline CDR1 and CDR2 sequences are DFQATT and SNEGSKA (reference sequence). V was cut by 0 bases and J by 2 bases, with 9 bases left in between. This CDR3 is 14 amino acids long.

The sequence was obtained from a man between 18 and 29 years old in good health. The V and J genes are TRBV20-1 and TRBJ2-3; D ambiguous. The sequencing sample was made of blood. The CDR3 sequence is CSARDPATTDTQYF. CDR3 coding DNA: TGCAGTGCTAGAGATCCAGCAACCACAGATACGCAGTATTTT.